The source of this TCR beta chain is a study of T-cell memory formation after mild COVID-19. TCRdb reprocessed the 5' RACE reads via MiXCR and lists one record per CDR3 protein. Of around 450,000 distinct CDR3 sequences listed, approximately 25% were seen once; the top ten hold around 8.8%. The CDR3 spans 14 residues. The junction had 4 bases not matched to a gene; V was cut back by 7 bases and J by 7 bases. Germline values: CDR1 KGHDR, CDR2 SFDVKD. This clonotype was detected many times. This TCR was recovered from an adult woman who had mild COVID-19 (a few samples of this study predate the infection). Cell type and time point are not known. The V call is TRBV24-1, the J call TRBJ2-1, with 12 bases lining up with TRBD1. The sample taken for sequencing was PBMCs or a T cell subset sorted from them (not recorded which). CDR3 in amino acids: CATRGQGAYNEQFF. Written as DNA, the CDR3 is TGTGCCACCAGGGGACAGGGGGCGTATAATGAGCAGTTCTTC.